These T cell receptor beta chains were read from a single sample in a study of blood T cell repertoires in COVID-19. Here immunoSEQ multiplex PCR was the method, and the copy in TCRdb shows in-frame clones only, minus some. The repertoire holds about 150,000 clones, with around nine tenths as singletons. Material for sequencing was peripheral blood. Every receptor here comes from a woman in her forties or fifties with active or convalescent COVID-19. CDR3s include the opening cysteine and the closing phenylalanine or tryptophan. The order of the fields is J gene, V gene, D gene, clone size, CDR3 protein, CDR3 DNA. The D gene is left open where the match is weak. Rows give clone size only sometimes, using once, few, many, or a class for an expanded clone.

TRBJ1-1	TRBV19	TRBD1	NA	CASSKGRGFVTEAFF	TGTGCCAGTAGTAAGGGCAGGGGGTTTGTTACTGAAGCTTTCTTT
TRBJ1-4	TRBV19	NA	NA	CASTPGRANEKLFF	TGTGCCAGTACCCCCGGGAGGGCAAATGAAAAACTGTTTTTT
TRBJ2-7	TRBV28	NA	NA	CASSWGRTASREQYF	TGTGCCAGCAGCTGGGGCCGGACAGCCTCCCGCGAGCAGTACTTC
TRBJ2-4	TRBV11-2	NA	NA	CASSLQAGPKNIQYF	TGTGCCAGCAGCTTACAAGCAGGGCCCAAAAACATTCAGTACTTC
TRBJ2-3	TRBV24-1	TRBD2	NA	CATSDAGGTDTQYF	TGTGCCACCAGTGACGCCGGGGGGACAGATACGCAGTATTTT
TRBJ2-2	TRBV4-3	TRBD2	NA	CASSQFSPQREGERTGELFF	TGCGCCAGCAGCCAATTTAGCCCCCAGCGGGAGGGGGAGCGCACCGGGGAGCTGTTTTTT
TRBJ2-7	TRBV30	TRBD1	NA	CAWRPGDSAYEQYF	TGTGCCTGGAGACCCGGGGACAGTGCCTACGAGCAGTACTTC
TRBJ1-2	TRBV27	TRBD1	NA	CASSSGTAPWGYTF	TGTGCCAGCAGTTCTGGGACAGCTCCTTGGGGCTACACCTTC
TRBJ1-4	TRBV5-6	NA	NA	CASSLPTGTNEKLFF	TGTGCCAGCAGCTTGCCCACAGGAACTAATGAAAAACTGTTTTTT
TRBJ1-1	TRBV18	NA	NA	CASSGGTGYTNTEAFF	TGTGCCAGCTCAGGTGGAACAGGGTACACGAACACTGAAGCTTTCTTT
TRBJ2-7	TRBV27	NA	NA	CASATRQLYEQYF	TGTGCCAGCGCAACTCGCCAACTTTACGAGCAGTACTTC
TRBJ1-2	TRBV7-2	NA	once	CASSLQGVYGYTF	TGTGCCAGCAGCTTACAGGGTGTCTATGGCTACACCTTC
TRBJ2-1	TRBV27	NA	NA	CASSSTSLPSYNEQFF	TGTGCCAGCAGTTCGACTAGTCTTCCGTCCTACAATGAGCAGTTCTTC
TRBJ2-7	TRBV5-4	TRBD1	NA	CASSTTGVYSYEQYF	TGTGCCAGCAGCACAACAGGGGTCTACTCCTACGAGCAGTACTTC
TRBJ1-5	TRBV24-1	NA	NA	CATQNQGNQPQHF	TGTGCCACCCAGAATCAGGGAAATCAGCCCCAGCATTTT
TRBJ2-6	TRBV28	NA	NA	CASSSGYSGANVLTF	TGTGCCAGCAGTTCGGGGTATTCTGGGGCCAACGTCCTGACTTTC
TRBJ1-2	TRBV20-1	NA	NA	CSASKRGYYGYTF	TGCAGTGCTAGTAAGCGCGGATACTATGGCTACACCTTC
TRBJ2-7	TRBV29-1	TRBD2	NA	CSVQRRLAGDYEQYF	TGCAGCGTCCAACGGCGGCTAGCGGGGGACTACGAGCAGTACTTC
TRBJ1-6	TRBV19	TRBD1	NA	CASSMTGQVVRVSYNSPLHF	TGTGCCAGTAGTATGACCGGACAGGTTGTAAGAGTCTCCTATAATTCACCCCTCCACTTT
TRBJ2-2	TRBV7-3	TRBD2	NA	CASSFSGSDTGELFF	TGTGCCAGCAGCTTCAGCGGGAGTGACACCGGGGAGCTGTTTTTT
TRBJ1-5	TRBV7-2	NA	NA	CASSLVGTSSNQPQHF	TGTGCCAGCAGCTTAGTGGGGACAAGTAGCAATCAGCCCCAGCATTTT
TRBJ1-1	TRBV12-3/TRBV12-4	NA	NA	CASIRGFNTEAFF	TGTGCCAGCATCCGGGGGTTTAACACTGAAGCTTTCTTT
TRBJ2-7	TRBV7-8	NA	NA	CASSLPGAIYEQYF	TGTGCCAGCAGCTTACCGGGAGCCATCTACGAGCAGTACTTC
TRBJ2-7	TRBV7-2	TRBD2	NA	CASSLGLAGFNGEQYF	TGTGCCAGCAGCTTGGGACTAGCGGGGTTCAATGGTGAGCAGTACTTC
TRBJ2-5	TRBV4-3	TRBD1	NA	CASSQGQAKLETQYF	TGCGCCAGCAGCCAGGGACAGGCAAAATTAGAGACCCAGTACTTC
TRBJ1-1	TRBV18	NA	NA	CASSGYRSTEAFF	TGTGCCAGCTCGGGATACAGGTCCACTGAAGCTTTCTTT
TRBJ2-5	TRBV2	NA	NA	CASSDIGVETQYF	TGTGCCAGCAGTGACATAGGGGTAGAGACCCAGTACTTC
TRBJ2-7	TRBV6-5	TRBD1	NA	CASSFDRAPYEQYF	TGTGCCAGCAGTTTCGACAGGGCCCCCTACGAGCAGTACTTC
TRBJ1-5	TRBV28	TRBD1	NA	CASSYRGLGNQPQHF	TGTGCCAGCAGCTACAGGGGGTTAGGCAATCAGCCCCAGCATTTT
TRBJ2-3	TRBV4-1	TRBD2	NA	CASSQGRERTDTQYF	TGCGCCAGCAGCCAAGGGCGGGAGAGGACAGATACGCAGTATTTT
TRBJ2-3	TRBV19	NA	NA	CASSPARSGTDTQYF	TGTGCCAGTAGTCCCGCCCGGTCGGGCACAGATACGCAGTATTTT
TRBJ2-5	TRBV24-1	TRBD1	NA	CATSGGQGRETQYF	TGTGCCACCAGTGGGGGACAGGGGCGGGAGACCCAGTACTTC
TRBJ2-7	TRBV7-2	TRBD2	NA	CASSIRTSGTYEQYF	TGTGCCAGCAGCATACGGACTAGCGGTACCTACGAGCAGTACTTC
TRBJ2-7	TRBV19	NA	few	CASSIEQGRDEQYF	TGTGCCAGTAGTATAGAACAGGGACGGGACGAGCAGTACTTC
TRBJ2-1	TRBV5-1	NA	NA	CASSFGGDSYNEQFF	TGCGCCAGCAGCTTCGGAGGAGACTCCTACAATGAGCAGTTCTTC
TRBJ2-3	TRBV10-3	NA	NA	CAISGLADTQYF	TGTGCCATCAGTGGACTTGCGGATACGCAGTATTTT
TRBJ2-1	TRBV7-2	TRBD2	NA	CASSLAAGGRYNEQFF	TGTGCCAGCAGCTTAGCAGCGGGGGGGCGTTACAATGAGCAGTTCTTC
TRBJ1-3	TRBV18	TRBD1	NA	CASSPDRGLGDTIYF	TGTGCCAGCTCACCGGACAGGGGGCTTGGGGACACCATATATTTT
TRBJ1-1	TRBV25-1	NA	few	CASSDKGTWKGTEAFF	TGTGCCAGCAGTGACAAGGGGACTTGGAAGGGTACTGAAGCTTTCTTT
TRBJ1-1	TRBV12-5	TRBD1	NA	CASRGQLNTEAFF	TGTGCTAGTAGGGGACAGCTGAACACTGAAGCTTTCTTT
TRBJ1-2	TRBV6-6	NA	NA	CASSLTDLPYGYTF	TGTGCCAGCAGTTTGACGGACTTACCCTATGGCTACACCTTC
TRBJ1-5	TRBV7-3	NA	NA	CASSPPGGRNQPQHF	TGTGCCAGCAGCCCCCCGGGGGGCCGGAATCAGCCCCAGCATTTT
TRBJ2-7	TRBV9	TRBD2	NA	CASSVGPTSEYEQYF	TGTGCCAGCAGCGTAGGGCCGACTAGCGAGTACGAGCAGTACTTC
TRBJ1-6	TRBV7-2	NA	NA	CASSLNRGAGNSPLHF	TGTGCCAGCAGCTTAAACCGGGGGGCGGGTAATTCACCCCTCCACTTT
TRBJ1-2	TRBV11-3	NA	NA	CASSLNRAGYGYTF	TGTGCCAGCAGCTTAAATAGGGCGGGTTATGGCTACACCTTC